This T cell receptor (beta chain) was captured in a study of T cell repertoires in cytomegalovirus infection. V trimming: 0 bases; J trimming: 4 bases; junction bases outside the gene matches: 0. The CDR3 extends over 14 amino acids. Germline lookup yields CDR1 MNHEY and CDR2 SVGEGT. TCRdb passed the reads through MiXCR, listing each CDR3 protein once. The table has some 200,000 distinct CDR3 sequences, 8% to 10% seen once. The chain combines TRBV6-2 or TRBV6-3 with TRBJ1-5; 7 bases agree with TRBD1. Sequencing used PBMCs. The sequence was obtained from a human donor in good health (CMV status not recorded). Some clones in this sample may be carry-over from other donors' samples. In nucleotides, the CDR3 is TGTGCCAGCAGTTACTCCAGGGGGAATCAGCCCCAGCATTTT. Protein product: CASSYSRGNQPQHF.